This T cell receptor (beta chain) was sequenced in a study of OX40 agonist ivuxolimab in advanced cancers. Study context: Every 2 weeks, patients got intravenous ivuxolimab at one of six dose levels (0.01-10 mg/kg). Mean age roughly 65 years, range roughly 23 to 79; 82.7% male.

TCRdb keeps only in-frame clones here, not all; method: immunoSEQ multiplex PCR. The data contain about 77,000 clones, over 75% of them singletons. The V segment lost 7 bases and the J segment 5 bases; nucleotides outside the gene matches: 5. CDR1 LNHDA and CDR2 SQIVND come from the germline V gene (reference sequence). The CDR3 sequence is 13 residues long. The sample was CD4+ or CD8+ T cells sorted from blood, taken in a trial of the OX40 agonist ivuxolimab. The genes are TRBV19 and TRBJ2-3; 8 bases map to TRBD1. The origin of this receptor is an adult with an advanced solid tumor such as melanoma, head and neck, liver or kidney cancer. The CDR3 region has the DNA TGTGCCAGTAATCAGGGGGCCGGAGATACGCAGTATTTT. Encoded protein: CASNQGAGDTQYF.